Listed below are T cell receptor beta chains from one sample, sequenced in a study of T-cell memory formation after mild COVID-19. TCRdb used MiXCR to reprocess the 5' RACE reads, holding one entry per CDR3 protein. This table has about 250,000 distinct CDR3 sequences, 16% appearing once. The sequenced material came from PBMCs or a T cell subset sorted from them (not recorded which). Receptors were obtained from a man between 18 and 35 years old who had mild COVID-19 (a few samples of this study predate the infection). Cell type and time point are not known. The CDR3 runs from the conserved cysteine through the conserved F or W. Fields, in order: clone size, D gene, J gene, V gene, CDR3 DNA, CDR3 protein. D genes are given only for firm matches. A row's size may be missing; if present it is once, few, many or a size class.

NA,NA,TRBJ1-1,TRBV24-1,TGTGCCGCCTCCTCGACGGGTGGTGGCACTGAAGCTTTCTTT,CAASSTGGGTEAFF
few,NA,TRBJ2-1,TRBV3-2,TGTGCCAGCAGCCAGGAGGGTTTCTCTAGCTTCTACAATGAGCAGTTCTTC,CASSQEGFSSFYNEQFF
NA,NA,TRBJ2-7,TRBV2,TGTGCCAGCAGTGAGCCCCATGGGGACTTCGAGCAGTACTTC,CASSEPHGDFEQYF
NA,NA,TRBJ1-2,TRBV12-3/TRBV12-4,TGTGCCAGCAGTCGGGACCGCGGGGGCTACACCTTC,CASSRDRGGYTF
few,NA,TRBJ1-5,TRBV12-3/TRBV12-4,TGTGCCAGCAAAAATTTGGCGGGCAATCAGCCCCAGCATTTT,CASKNLAGNQPQHF
NA,TRBD1,TRBJ1-5,TRBV20-1,TGCAGTGCTAGCCGCTGGACAGGGTTTGATCAGCCCCAGCATTTT,CSASRWTGFDQPQHF
few,NA,TRBJ2-5,TRBV4-3,TGCGCCAGCAGCCAGGGAGGAGGGGTCGAGGAGACCCAGTACTTC,CASSQGGGVEETQYF
few,NA,TRBJ1-2,TRBV12-3/TRBV12-4,TGTGCCAGCAGCCGCCCCTACACCTTC,CASSRPYTF
few,TRBD1,TRBJ1-5,TRBV7-9,TGTGCCAGCAGCTTAGGGACAGGGGGCTTTCAGCCCCAGCATTTT,CASSLGTGGFQPQHF
NA,NA,TRBJ1-4,TRBV6-5,TGTGCCAGCAGTTCTAACACTAATGAAAAACTGTTTTTT,CASSSNTNEKLFF
few,NA,TRBJ2-1,TRBV7-9,TGTGCCAGCAGACAGGCGAATGAGGATGAGCAGTTCTTC,CASRQANEDEQFF
many,NA,TRBJ2-5,TRBV7-9,TGTGCCAGCAGCTTAGGGGTAGAGACCCAGTACTTC,CASSLGVETQYF
NA,NA,TRBJ1-1,TRBV30,TGTGCCTGGAGTGTTGCAGGAGGGACTGAAGCTTTCTTT,CAWSVAGGTEAFF
many,TRBD2,TRBJ2-5,TRBV5-1,TGCGCCAGCAGCATGGGACTAGTGAGTGGAGAGACCCAGTACTTC,CASSMGLVSGETQYF
few,TRBD1,TRBJ2-2,TRBV7-9,TGTGCCAGCAGCTTGGGTTACAGGGGGCCGAACACCGGGGAGCTGTTTTTT,CASSLGYRGPNTGELFF
NA,NA,TRBJ2-1,TRBV5-1,TGCGCCAGCAGCTCAGGGGAAGCCTACAATGAGCAGTTCTTC,CASSSGEAYNEQFF
NA,NA,TRBJ1-2,TRBV7-8,TGTGCCAGCAGCTTCGCGGAGAACTATGGCTACACCTTC,CASSFAENYGYTF
NA,NA,TRBJ1-1,TRBV14,TGTGCCAGCAGCCAAGAAGATTGGCAGTTGAACTCTGAAGCTTTCTTT,CASSQEDWQLNSEAFF
NA,NA,TRBJ1-2,TRBV5-1,TGCGCCAGCAGCTGGGGCGACGGAACGTCTTATGGCTACACCTTC,CASSWGDGTSYGYTF
NA,NA,TRBJ2-7,TRBV6-5,TGTGCCAGCAGTTACTCGGCTGGGCCGGAGCAGTACTTC,CASSYSAGPEQYF
NA,NA,TRBJ2-1,TRBV28,TGTGCCAGCAGTTCCCTTAATCTCCTCTCCTACAATGAGCAGTTCTTC,CASSSLNLLSYNEQFF
few,NA,TRBJ1-5,TRBV5-4,TGTGCCAGCAGCGCAGGACTGGAGGGGCCCCAGCATTTT,CASSAGLEGPQHF
few,NA,TRBJ2-3,TRBV5-1,TGCGCCAGCAGCTTAACAAGAAGCACAGATACGCAGTATTTT,CASSLTRSTDTQYF
many,NA,TRBJ2-3,TRBV29-1,TGCAGCGTTGTCGAAAGAGGGGACGATACGCAGTATTTT,CSVVERGDDTQYF
NA,NA,TRBJ2-1,TRBV7-2,TGTGCCAGCAGTCTCCTGGGGGTGGGGAGCTCCTACAATGAGCAGTTCTTC,CASSLLGVGSSYNEQFF
NA,NA,TRBJ2-5,TRBV10-3,TGTGCCATCAGTGTAAGGGGCGGGGAAGAGACCCAGTACTTC,CAISVRGGEETQYF
few,NA,TRBJ2-5,TRBV7-2,TGTGCCAGCAGCTTTTCTCCCAGGAAAGAGACCCAGTACTTC,CASSFSPRKETQYF
NA,NA,TRBJ1-2,TRBV19,TGTGCCAGTAGACAGGATTTGGCCTATGGCTACACCTTC,CASRQDLAYGYTF
few,TRBD2,TRBJ2-2,TRBV2,TGTGCCAGCAGTGAATTCGGCGGGGGCACCGGGGAGCTGTTTTTT,CASSEFGGGTGELFF
few,NA,TRBJ2-7,TRBV6-2/TRBV6-3,TGTGCCAGCAGTTACTCGGGCCGAACCTACGAGCAGTACTTC,CASSYSGRTYEQYF
NA,NA,TRBJ2-2,TRBV6-4,TGTGCCAGCAGTGACGGAACCGGGGAGCTGTTTTTT,CASSDGTGELFF
NA,TRBD2,TRBJ2-5,TRBV5-5,TGTGCCAGCCTTCCCGGGGGGTCAGAGACCCAGTACTTC,CASLPGGSETQYF
NA,NA,TRBJ2-3,TRBV7-9,TGTGCCAGCAGCTTACAGGGGCGGGGGACAGATACGCAGTATTTT,CASSLQGRGTDTQYF
NA,TRBD1,TRBJ2-1,TRBV2,TGTGCCAGAGAGACAGGGTCGAATGAGCAGTTCTTC,CARETGSNEQFF
many,NA,TRBJ2-7,TRBV7-3,TGTGCCAGCAGCTTAAGCGGACCAATTCGGGTGCAGTACTTC,CASSLSGPIRVQYF
NA,NA,TRBJ2-3,TRBV7-2,TGTGCCAGCAGCTTAACAGGGCACACAGATACGCAGTATTTT,CASSLTGHTDTQYF
few,TRBD1,TRBJ1-2,TRBV7-2,TGTGCCACCCAGGCCGGAGGACAGGAGGGAGGCTACACCTTC,CATQAGGQEGGYTF
NA,TRBD2,TRBJ2-1,TRBV7-9,TGTGCCAGCAGCCTGGATCAGCGGGGGGGTTACAATGAGCAGTTCTTC,CASSLDQRGGYNEQFF
NA,TRBD1,TRBJ2-7,TRBV4-2,TGTGCCAGCAGCCAAGCCGACAGGGACTCCTACGAGCAGTACTTC,CASSQADRDSYEQYF
few,TRBD2,TRBJ2-7,TRBV5-5,TGTGCCAGCAGCTTGCGTTCGCGGGGGAATTCCTACGAGCAGTACTTC,CASSLRSRGNSYEQYF
NA,TRBD1,TRBJ1-6,TRBV5-1,TGCGCCAGCAGCACCCGGGGGGCGACAGGGAATAATTCACCCCTCCACTTT,CASSTRGATGNNSPLHF